The clone carrying this T cell receptor (beta chain) was detected many times. TCRdb analysed the RACE reads with MiXCR anew, one entry per CDR3 protein. The data contain about 110,000 distinct CDR3 sequences, 9% to 9.5% of them singletons. This entry is derived from a study of human T cells and chemical hapten exposure. Study-wide context: Sensitization used 2% DPC on roughly 2 cm by roughly 2 cm upper inner arm skin. Among samples, TCR yields varied mainly because of small differences in pooled library volume.

Noted time point: patch test 2, 6 weeks after DPC sensitization. Described treatment: therapeutic diphenylcyclopropenone sensitization with weekly scalp DPC. Sample donors consisted of patients with alopecia, aged 18 to 70 years, who were suitable for DPC. It was unfractionated whole blood from which total RNA was extracted. The starting material was whole blood, obtained in connection with sensitization to the hapten diphenylcyclopropenone (DPC). This clonotype originated in a woman in her thirties or forties with alopecia areata. Some clones in this sample may be carry-over from other donors' samples.

Written as DNA, the CDR3 is TGTGCCAGTAGTATAGATGTTGGAGGGGTTAGCAATCAGCCCCAGCATTTT. As protein: CASSIDVGGVSNQPQHF. The chain employs TRBV19 and TRBJ1-5, with D possibly being TRBD1 (5 bases). The length of the CDR3 is 17 residues. The V gene lost 0 bases and the J gene lost 0 bases, with 12 bases spanning the gap. CDR1 and CDR2 (germline): LNHDA, SQIVND (reference sequence).